The 9 T cell receptor beta chains presented below share a single source sample, sequenced in a study of radiation and T cells in renal cell carcinoma. Time point given: blood 4 weeks post-SBRT, at nephrectomy. Treatment defined: 15 Gy SBRT to primary tumor, nephrectomy 4 weeks later. Only in-frame clones appear in the TCRdb table, and some are missing; sequencing was by immunoSEQ multiplex PCR. The data show approximately 150,000 clones, 65% to 90% seen once. The sample consisted of blood, taken from a patient whose treatment included radiotherapy and nephrectomy. All receptors come from a woman between 45 and 65 years old with renal cell carcinoma.

The rearrangement uses TRBV21-1 and TRBJ2-7; the table's D call TRBD2 went unverified against the DNA. TRBV21-1 is annotated as a pseudogene. The CDR3 covers 15 residues. The CDR3 nucleotides are TGTGCCAGCAGGACTTCCGGGACTAACAACTACGAGCAGTACTTC. As protein: CASRTSGTNNYEQYF.

This clone was seen a handful of times. The identical CDR3 is also encoded by other nucleotide sequences in the sample. This chain uses TRBV5-1 with TRBJ1-2, with D perhaps matching TRBD1 (5 bases). The CDR3 has 14 residues. V was pared by 4 bases and J by 2 bases, with 12 bases between. Looked up from germline, CDR1 is SGHRS and CDR2 is YFSETQ. The CDR3 region has the DNA TGCGCCAGCAGCCCTCGCACAGGAAACTATGGCTACACCTTC. Its protein product is CASSPRTGNYGYTF.

The gene calls are TRBV29-1 and TRBJ1-2; possibly TRBD1 for D (6 bases). The CDR3 consists of 13 residues. Looked up from germline, CDR1 is SQVTM and CDR2 is ANQGSEA. Trimming cost V 3 bases and J 0 bases, with 8 bases left between them. CDR3: CSVDRGSNYGYTF. The CDR3 DNA reads TGCAGCGTTGACAGGGGCTCTAACTATGGCTACACCTTC.

The chain links TRBV6-6 to TRBJ2-3, with D perhaps TRBD2 (6 bases). V was cut by 0 bases and J by 2 bases, with 12 bases left in between. Germline CDR1 is MNHNY and CDR2 is SVGAGI (reference sequence). The CDR3 is made up of 16 amino acids. DNA of the CDR3: TGTGCCAGCAGTTACTCGTCTGGCGGGGCCACAGATACGCAGTATTTT. Translation: CASSYSSGGATDTQYF.

The V and J genes are TRBV6-5 and TRBJ1-5, with a weak D call TRBD1 (6 bases). CDR3 length: 13 amino acids. The ends were cut back, 5 bases at V and 7 bases at J, with 12 bases in the middle. Germline V CDR1 and CDR2: MNHEY, SVGAGI. CDR3: CASSNRVGQPQHF. The CDR3 nucleotides are TGTGCCAGCAGTAACAGGGTAGGACAGCCCCAGCATTTT.

The sample holds one count of this clone. One end of the junction does not line up with germline, which may come from a read error. This chain links TRBV28 with TRBJ2-7, with D possibly matching TRBD1 (6 bases). This CDR3 contains 10 residues. Germline CDR1 is MDHEN and CDR2 is SYDVKM. The CDR3 bases are TGTGCCAGCAGTTCCCGGGACACCCACTTC. Its protein product is CASSSRDTHF.

The chain recombines TRBV18 with TRBJ2-7; 13 bases align to TRBD2. The germline CDR1 and CDR2 sequences are KGHSH and LQKENI. This CDR3 spans 15 amino acids. V lost 5 bases, J lost 6 bases, and 7 bases stayed unmatched. Here the CDR3 DNA reads TGTGCCAGCTCAGAGGGACTAGCGGGATCTATCGAGCAGTACTTC. Protein sequence: CASSEGLAGSIEQYF. Filled out from reference TRBV18 and TRBJ2-7, the complete variable domain reads NAGVMQNPRHLVRRRGQEARLRCSPMKGHSHVYWYRQLPEEGLKFMVYLQKENIIDESGMPKERFSAEFPKEGPSILRIQQVVRGDSAAYFCASSEGLAGSIEQYFGPGTRLTVT.

With respect to this clone: Different DNA sequences within this sample yield the same CDR3. The chain couples TRBV4-3 to TRBJ1-5; D gene ambiguous. The V gene's germline CDR1 is LGHNA and CDR2 YSLEER. CDR3 length: 13 amino acids. V shed 0 bases and J shed 7 bases, with 7 bases lying between them. CDR3 protein: CASSQDLGQPQHF. In DNA, the CDR3 is TGCGCCAGCAGCCAAGACTTGGGACAGCCCCAGCATTTT.

This clone was detected only a few times. The chain has TRBV5-6 and TRBJ1-2; no definite D call. CDR3 length: 13 amino acids. Trimming took 4 bases from V and 6 from J, leaving 13 bases between them. Germline CDR1 and CDR2: SGHDT and YYEEEE. The CDR3 protein is CASSGTEIHGYTF. CDR3 DNA sequence: TGTGCCAGCAGCGGCACAGAGATTCATGGCTACACCTTC.